The 22 T cell receptor beta chains given below trace back to one sample, sequenced in a study of PD-1 blockade in classical Hodgkin lymphoma. Data came from immunoSEQ multiplex PCR; TCRdb stores just in-frame clones and leaves some out. The data hold 90,000 or so clones, with about 93% observed a single time. Exposure to brentuximab vedotin varied, and each patient had relapsed following autologous stem cell transplantation. The sequenced sample was peripheral blood mononuclear cells (PBMCs), obtained before the second cycle of nivolumab. These TCRs come from a human donor with classical Hodgkin lymphoma.

This sequence joins TRBV5-8 and TRBJ1-2; no clear D. Germline-derived CDR1 and CDR2 are SGHTS and YDEGEE. Trimming left V 1 base short and J 5 bases short, with 15 bases between. The CDR3 has 15 residues. The CDR3 here is CASSLPFDMRYGYTF. The CDR3 DNA sequence: TGTGCCAGCAGCTTGCCCTTTGACATGCGGTATGGCTACACCTTC.

The rearrangement uses TRBV6-6 and TRBJ2-7, with TRBD1 matching over 9 bases. The V and J ends lost 6 bases and 0 bases, in that order; junction bases with no gene match: 6. In germline, CDR1 is MNHNY, CDR2 SVGAGI (reference sequence). CDR3 length: 15 amino acids. CDR3: CASRRDRAPSYEQYF. CDR3 coding DNA: TGTGCCAGCAGGAGGGACAGGGCCCCCTCCTACGAGCAGTACTTC.

There are a few counts of this clone. The rearrangement joins TRBV14 to TRBJ2-3; no clear D. The CDR3 is made up of 15 amino acids. Germline values: CDR1 SGHDN, CDR2 FVKESK. Trimming cost V 0 bases and J 2 bases, with 9 bases left between them. CDR3 in amino acids: CASSQDLGLTDTQYF. For the CDR3, the DNA is TGTGCCAGCAGCCAAGATCTTGGCCTCACAGATACGCAGTATTTT.

The gene calls are TRBV11-1 and TRBJ2-7; tentative D call: TRBD2 (5 bases). CDR3 length equals 14 residues. The germline CDR1 and CDR2 sequences are SGHAT and FQDESV (reference sequence). V lost 4 bases, J lost 0 bases, and 10 bases lay in between. The CDR3 nucleotides are TGTGCCAGCAGCTCTCGGGGTCTCTCCTACGAGCAGTACTTC. It translates to CASSSRGLSYEQYF.

The chain is built from TRBV5-8 and TRBJ1-5, with unresolved D. The length of the CDR3 is 15 residues. The V gene's germline CDR1 is SGHTS and CDR2 YDEGEE. Trimming cost V 0 bases and J 0 bases, with 7 bases left between them. CDR3 sequence (DNA): TGTGCCAGCAGCTTGGGGCAGGCTAGCAATCAGCCCCAGCATTTT. This gives the protein CASSLGQASNQPQHF.

CDR3 nucleotide sequence: TGTGCCAGCAGCTCGGGACTAGCGGCTAACAATGAGCAGTTCTTC. Encoded protein: CASSSGLAANNEQFF. The chain links TRBV11-2 to TRBJ2-1; 11 bases map to TRBD2. With 4 bases clipped from V and 5 bases from J, the junction kept 4 bases outside the gene matches. The length of the CDR3 is 15 residues. In germline, CDR1 is SGHAT, CDR2 FQNNGV.

The count of this clone is one. In nucleotides, the CDR3 is TGTGCCAGCAGCCAAACAGGGTTGCCTGAAGCTTTCTTT. Translated, it gives CASSQTGLPEAFF. The rearrangement joins TRBV14 to TRBJ1-1, with D perhaps TRBD1 (6 bases). The CDR3 runs to 13 residues. V lost 2 bases and J lost 6, with 10 bases in between. CDR1 and CDR2 (germline): SGHDN, FVKESK.

The chain couples TRBV19 to TRBJ2-1; D gene ambiguous. V lost 7 bases and J lost 3, with 16 bases in between. CDR3 length: 15 residues. CDR1 LNHDA and CDR2 SQIVND come from the germline V gene (reference sequence). The CDR3 DNA reads TGTGCCAGTACCACAACACCCGAAAGCTACAATGAGCAGTTCTTC. Protein: CASTTTPESYNEQFF.

This chain connects TRBV29-1 to TRBJ2-3, with 11 nucleotides matching TRBD2. V lost 7 bases, J lost 6 bases, and 9 bases stayed unmatched. The CDR3 covers 14 residues. In germline, CDR1 is SQVTM, CDR2 ANQGSEA. DNA of the CDR3: TGCAGCGCTGACCTACTAGCGGGAGACGATACGCAGTATTTT. This sequence encodes CSADLLAGDDTQYF.

The chain couples TRBV30 to TRBJ1-2, with unresolved D. This CDR3 is 12 amino acids long. Per the germline V gene, CDR1 is GTSNPN and CDR2 is SVGIG (reference sequence). V lost 0 bases to trimming and J lost 8 bases, with 10 bases between them. CDR3 bases: TGTGCCTGGAGTGTATGGGGTGGCGGCTACACCTTC. It yields the protein CAWSVWGGGYTF.

The chain is built from TRBV5-5 and TRBJ1-2, with D possibly TRBD1 on 6 matching bases. CDR3 length: 14 residues. Germline CDR1 and CDR2: SGHKS and YYEKEE (reference sequence). Trimming pared 4 bases from V and 8 bases from J, leaving 18 bases between. DNA of the CDR3: TGTGCCAGCAGCCCTGAACAGGGAACCCAGGGCTACACCTTC. Translation: CASSPEQGTQGYTF.

This chain links TRBV23-1 with TRBJ2-7; D unclear. TRBV23-1 is designated an ORF whose function remains uncertain. The CDR3 sequence is 15 residues long. The V gene lost 1 base and the J gene lost 7 bases, with 17 bases spanning the gap. The CDR3 nucleotides read TGCGCCAGCAGTCAATACGGATCCCCCAAGACAGAGCAGTACTTC. Protein product: CASSQYGSPKTEQYF.

The chain is built from TRBV6-6 and TRBJ2-3; tentative D call: TRBD2 (6 bases). CDR1 and CDR2 (germline): MNHNY, SVGAGI (reference sequence). Trimming left V 10 bases short and J 2 bases short, with 13 bases between. This CDR3 region has 13 residues. In DNA, the CDR3 is TGTGCCACCGGAGCGGGTAACACAGATACGCAGTATTTT. Its protein is CATGAGNTDTQYF.

There are a few counts of this clone. The chain joins TRBV19 to TRBJ1-2, with D tentatively TRBD1 (5 bases). Germline V gene sequence: CDR1 LNHDA, CDR2 SQIVND (reference sequence). V gave up 4 bases and J gave up 4 bases, with 10 bases separating them. This CDR3 has 13 residues. Here the CDR3 DNA reads TGTGCCAGTAGTACCCGGGACTTCTATGGCTACACCTTC. This sequence encodes CASSTRDFYGYTF.

The rearrangement uses TRBV29-1 and TRBJ1-1; a weak D match, TRBD1 (6 bases). Germline V CDR1 and CDR2: SQVTM, ANQGSEA. This CDR3 comprises 16 residues. Trimming removed 4 bases from V and 5 bases from J, with 23 bases in between. This CDR3 is CSVVPSGTPFRTEAFF. The CDR3 bases are TGCAGCGTTGTACCCTCCGGGACACCCTTTCGGACTGAAGCTTTCTTT.

The V gene is TRBV28, the J gene TRBJ2-2; D unclear. With 3 bases removed from V and 7 bases from J, the gap between germline ends came to 12 bases. This CDR3 has 14 residues. Germline V gene lookup returns CDR1 MDHEN and CDR2 SYDVKM. The CDR3 here is CASSFSIISGELFF. CDR3 nucleotides: TGTGCCAGCAGTTTCTCGATCATCAGCGGGGAGCTGTTTTTT. The variable domain in full, with the rest retrieved from reference TRBV28 and TRBJ2-2, is DVKVTQSSRYLVKRTGEKVFLECVQDMDHENMFWYRQDPGLGLRLIYFSYDVKMKEKGDIPEGYSVSREKKERFSLILESASTNQTSMYLCASSFSIISGELFFGEGSRLTVL.

The chain joins TRBV10-3 to TRBJ2-2, with D possibly TRBD1 on 6 matching bases. The V and J ends lost 6 bases and 2 bases respectively, with 10 bases between them. The V gene's germline CDR1 is ENHRY and CDR2 SYGVKD. The CDR3 length is 14 residues. As DNA, the CDR3 is TGTGCCATCAGACAGGGACCTAACACCGGGGAGCTGTTTTTT. It yields the protein CAIRQGPNTGELFF.

The chain couples TRBV9 to TRBJ2-2; 8 positions agree with TRBD1. The J segment lost 3 bases and the V segment lost 0 bases, leaving 4 bases of the junction unmatched. This CDR3 contains 16 residues. Germline lookup yields CDR1 SGDLS and CDR2 YYNGEE. The CDR3 DNA sequence: TGTGCCAGCAGCGTAGAGGCAGGGGGCCACACCGGGGAGCTGTTTTTT. Translation gives CASSVEAGGHTGELFF.

V usage is TRBV5-4 and J usage is TRBJ1-1; 7 positions match TRBD1. The CDR3 covers 16 residues. V lost 3 bases to trimming and J lost 1 base; unmatched junction nucleotides: 9. Germline CDR1 reads SGHNT; CDR2 reads YYREEE (reference sequence). CDR3 sequence: CASSWNLGGQNTEAFF. DNA for the CDR3: TGTGCCAGCAGCTGGAACTTAGGGGGCCAGAACACTGAAGCTTTCTTT.

J is TRBJ2-6 and V is TRBV11-2; D gene unclear. The ends were cut back, 10 bases at V and 0 bases at J, with 13 bases in the middle. CDR1 is SGHAT, CDR2 FQNNGV, per germline. The CDR3 totals 15 residues. The CDR3 here is CAIRLVRSGANVLTF. In nucleotides, the CDR3 is TGTGCCATCCGACTCGTACGCTCTGGGGCCAACGTCCTGACTTTC.

The genes are TRBV5-6 and TRBJ1-5; D call uncertain. CDR1 is SGHDT, CDR2 YYEEEE, per germline. CDR3 length equals 13 residues. Trimming removed 0 bases at V and 5 bases at J, with 6 bases between. The chain's CDR3 is CASSLAADQPQHF. CDR3 DNA sequence: TGTGCCAGCAGCTTGGCTGCCGATCAGCCCCAGCATTTT.

This clone is a singleton in its sample. The chain has TRBV4-2 and TRBJ1-1, with a possible D match to TRBD1 (5 bases). CDR1 and CDR2 from the germline V gene are LGHNA and YNFKEQ. The V and J ends lost 1 base and 0 bases respectively, with 6 bases between them. The length of the CDR3 is 14 residues. CDR3 region: CASSQAGVNTEAFF. As DNA, the CDR3 is TGTGCCAGCAGCCAAGCGGGGGTGAACACTGAAGCTTTCTTT.